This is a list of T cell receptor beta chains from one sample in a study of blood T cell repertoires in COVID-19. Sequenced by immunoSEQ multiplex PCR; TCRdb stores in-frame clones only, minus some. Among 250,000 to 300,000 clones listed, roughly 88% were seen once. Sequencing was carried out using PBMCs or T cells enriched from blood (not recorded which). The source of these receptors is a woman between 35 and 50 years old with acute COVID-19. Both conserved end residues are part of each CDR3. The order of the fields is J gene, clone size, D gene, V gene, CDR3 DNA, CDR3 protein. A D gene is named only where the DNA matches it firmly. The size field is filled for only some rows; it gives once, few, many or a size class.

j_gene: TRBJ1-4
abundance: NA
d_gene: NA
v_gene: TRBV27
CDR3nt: TGTGCCAGCAGTTTACGGCAGGGGCGCGAAAAACTGTTTTTT
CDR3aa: CASSLRQGREKLFF

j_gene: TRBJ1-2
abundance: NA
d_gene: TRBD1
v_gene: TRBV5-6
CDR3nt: TGTGCCAGCAGCTTATCACAGGGGGGCGGCTACACCTTC
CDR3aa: CASSLSQGGGYTF

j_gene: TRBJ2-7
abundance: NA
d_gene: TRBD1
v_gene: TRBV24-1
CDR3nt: TGTGCCACCAGTAACAGGGGGATCCCCTACGAGCAGTACTTC
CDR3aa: CATSNRGIPYEQYF

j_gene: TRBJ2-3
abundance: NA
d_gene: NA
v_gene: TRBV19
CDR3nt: TGTGCCAGTAGTCCCAGGGGAGATACGCAGTATTTT
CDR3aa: CASSPRGDTQYF

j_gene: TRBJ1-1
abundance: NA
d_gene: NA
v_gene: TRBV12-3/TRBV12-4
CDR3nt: TGTGCCAGCAGTCCGCGGGGCTACACTGAAGCTTTCTTT
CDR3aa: CASSPRGYTEAFF

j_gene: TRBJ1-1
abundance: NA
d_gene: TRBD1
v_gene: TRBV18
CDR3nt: TGTGCCAGCTCACTTCCGACAGGGTGGAACACTGAAGCTTTCTTT
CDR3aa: CASSLPTGWNTEAFF

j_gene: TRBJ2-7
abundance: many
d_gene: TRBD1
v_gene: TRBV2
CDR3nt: TGTGCCAGCAGTGGGGACAGGGGGGCTGGCGAGCAGTACTTC
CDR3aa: CASSGDRGAGEQYF

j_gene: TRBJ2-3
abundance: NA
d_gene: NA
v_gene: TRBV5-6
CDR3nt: TGTGCCAGCAGCTTGCCTGGCACAGATACGCAGTATTTT
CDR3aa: CASSLPGTDTQYF

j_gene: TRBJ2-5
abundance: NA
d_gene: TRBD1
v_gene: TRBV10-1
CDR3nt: TGCGCCGGACAGGAGGCTCAAGAGACCCAGTACTTC
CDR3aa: CAGQEAQETQYF

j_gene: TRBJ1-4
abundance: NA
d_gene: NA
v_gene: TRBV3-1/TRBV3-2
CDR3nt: TGTGCCAGCAGCCAGTTTAGGGGGAGAACTAATGAAAAACTGTTTTTT
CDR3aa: CASSQFRGRTNEKLFF

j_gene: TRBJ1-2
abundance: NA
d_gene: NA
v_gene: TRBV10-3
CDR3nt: TGTGCCATCAGTGAGGGGCAGGGGTGGAACTATGGCTACACCTTC
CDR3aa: CAISEGQGWNYGYTF